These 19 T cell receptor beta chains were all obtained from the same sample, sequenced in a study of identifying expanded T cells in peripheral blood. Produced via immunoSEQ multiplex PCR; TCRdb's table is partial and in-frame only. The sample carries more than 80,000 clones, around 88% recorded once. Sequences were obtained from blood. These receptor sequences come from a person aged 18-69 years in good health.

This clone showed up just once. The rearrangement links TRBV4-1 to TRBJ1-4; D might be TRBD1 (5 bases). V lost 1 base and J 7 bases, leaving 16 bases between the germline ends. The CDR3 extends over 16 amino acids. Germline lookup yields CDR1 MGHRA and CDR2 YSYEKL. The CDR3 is CASSQVRGSGSEKLFF. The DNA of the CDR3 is TGCGCCAGCAGCCAAGTCCGGGGGTCAGGGAGTGAAAAACTGTTTTTT.

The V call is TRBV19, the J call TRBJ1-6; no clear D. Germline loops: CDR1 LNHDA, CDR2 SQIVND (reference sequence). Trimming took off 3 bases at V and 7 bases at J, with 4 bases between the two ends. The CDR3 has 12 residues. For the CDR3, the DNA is TGTGCCAGTAGTATGGGGAATTCACCCCTCCACTTT. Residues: CASSMGNSPLHF.

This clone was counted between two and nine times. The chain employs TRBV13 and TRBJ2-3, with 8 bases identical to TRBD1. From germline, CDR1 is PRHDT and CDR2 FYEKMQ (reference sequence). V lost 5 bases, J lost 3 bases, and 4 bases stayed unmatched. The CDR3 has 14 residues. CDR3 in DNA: TGTGCCAGCAGCCACGGACAGGGAACAGATACGCAGTATTTT. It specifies CASSHGQGTDTQYF.

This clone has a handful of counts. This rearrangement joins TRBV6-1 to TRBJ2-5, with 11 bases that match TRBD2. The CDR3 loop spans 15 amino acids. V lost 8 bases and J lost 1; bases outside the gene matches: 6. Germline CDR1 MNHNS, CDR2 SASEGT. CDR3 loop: CASAGLAGAQETQYF. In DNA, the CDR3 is TGTGCCAGCGCTGGACTAGCGGGCGCCCAAGAGACCCAGTACTTC.

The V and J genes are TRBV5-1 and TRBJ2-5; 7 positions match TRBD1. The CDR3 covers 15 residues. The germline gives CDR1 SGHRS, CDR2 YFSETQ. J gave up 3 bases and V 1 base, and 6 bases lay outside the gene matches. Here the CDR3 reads CASSLRGQGEETQYF. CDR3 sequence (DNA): TGCGCCAGCAGCTTGCGAGGGCAGGGGGAAGAGACCCAGTACTTC.

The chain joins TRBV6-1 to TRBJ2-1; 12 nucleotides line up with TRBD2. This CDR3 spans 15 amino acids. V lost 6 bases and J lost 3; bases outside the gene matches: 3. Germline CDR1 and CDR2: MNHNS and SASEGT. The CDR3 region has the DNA TGTGCCAGCAGCAGGACTAGCGGGGACTACAATGAGCAGTTCTTC. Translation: CASSRTSGDYNEQFF.

The CDR3 protein is CASSFGTGGAGNTIYF. For the CDR3, the DNA is TGTGCCAGCAGCTTTGGGACAGGCGGTGCGGGAAACACCATATATTTT. The V call is TRBV7-9, the J call TRBJ1-3; TRBD1 matches 8 bases. The CDR3 is 16 amino acids. The J segment lost 4 bases and the V segment lost 3 bases, leaving 8 bases of the junction unmatched. Germline CDR1 SEHNR, CDR2 FQNEAQ (reference sequence).

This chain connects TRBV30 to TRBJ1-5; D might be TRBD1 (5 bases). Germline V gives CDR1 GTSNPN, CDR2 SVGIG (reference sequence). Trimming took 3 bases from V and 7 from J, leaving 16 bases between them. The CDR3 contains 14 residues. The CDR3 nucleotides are TGTGCCTGGAGGGGGCCAGGGACGAGACAGCCCCAGCATTTT. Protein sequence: CAWRGPGTRQPQHF. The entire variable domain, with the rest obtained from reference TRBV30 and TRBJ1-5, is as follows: SQTIHQWPATLVQPVGSPLSLECTVEGTSNPNLYWYRQAAGRGLQLLFYSVGIGQISSEVPQNLSASRPQDRQFILSSKKLLLSDSGFYLCAWRGPGTRQPQHFGDGTRLSIL.

This CDR3 reads CASSDGQGASGEAFF. The CDR3 nucleotides read TGTGCCAGCAGTGATGGACAGGGGGCGAGTGGGGAAGCTTTCTTT. The rearrangement links TRBV2 to TRBJ1-1; 11 nucleotides match TRBD1. V dropped 3 bases and J dropped 8; count of bases not matched to a gene: 8. Per germline, CDR1 SNHLY and CDR2 FYNNEI. CDR3 length equals 15 residues.

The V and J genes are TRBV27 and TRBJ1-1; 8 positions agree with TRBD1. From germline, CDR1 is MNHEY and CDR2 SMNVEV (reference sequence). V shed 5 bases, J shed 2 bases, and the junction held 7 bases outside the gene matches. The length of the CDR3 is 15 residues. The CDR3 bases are TGTGCCAGCAGTCTATGGGACAGGAGAAACACTGAAGCTTTCTTT. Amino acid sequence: CASSLWDRRNTEAFF.

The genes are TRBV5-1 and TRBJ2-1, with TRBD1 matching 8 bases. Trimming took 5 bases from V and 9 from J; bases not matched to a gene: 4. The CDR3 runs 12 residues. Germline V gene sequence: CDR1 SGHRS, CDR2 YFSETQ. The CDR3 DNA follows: TGCGCCAGCAGGCAGGGGGCGAGTGAGCAGTTCTTC. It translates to CASRQGASEQFF.

CDR3: CASSFYQAYQETQYF. The CDR3 nucleotides read TGTGCCAGCAGTTTCTACCAGGCGTACCAAGAGACCCAGTACTTC. The chain combines TRBV5-6 with TRBJ2-5; D is unresolved. Germline V gene lookup returns CDR1 SGHDT and CDR2 YYEEEE. The CDR3 sequence is 15 residues long. V was cut by 5 bases and J by 0 bases, with 14 bases left in between.

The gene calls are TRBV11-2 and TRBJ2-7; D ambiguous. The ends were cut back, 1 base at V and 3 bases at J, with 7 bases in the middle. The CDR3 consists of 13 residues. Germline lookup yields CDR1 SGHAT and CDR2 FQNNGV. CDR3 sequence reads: CASSLGRNYEQYF. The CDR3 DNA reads TGTGCCAGCAGCTTAGGACGAAACTACGAGCAGTACTTC.

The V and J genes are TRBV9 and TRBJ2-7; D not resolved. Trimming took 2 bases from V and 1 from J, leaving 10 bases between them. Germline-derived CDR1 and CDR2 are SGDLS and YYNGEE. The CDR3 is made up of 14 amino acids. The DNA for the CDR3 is TGTGCCAGCAGCGTTTCGTCCGAATCCTACGAGCAGTACTTC. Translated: CASSVSSESYEQYF.

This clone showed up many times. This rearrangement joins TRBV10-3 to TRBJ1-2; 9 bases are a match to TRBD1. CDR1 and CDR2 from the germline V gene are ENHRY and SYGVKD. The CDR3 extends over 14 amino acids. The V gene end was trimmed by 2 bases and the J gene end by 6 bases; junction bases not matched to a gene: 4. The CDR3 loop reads CAISEMGQGDGYTF. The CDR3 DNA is TGTGCCATCAGTGAGATGGGACAGGGAGATGGCTACACCTTC.

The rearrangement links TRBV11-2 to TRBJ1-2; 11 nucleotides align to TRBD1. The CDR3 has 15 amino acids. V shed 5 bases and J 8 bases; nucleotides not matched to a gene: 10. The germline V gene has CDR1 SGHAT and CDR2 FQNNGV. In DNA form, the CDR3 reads TGTGCCAGCAGCCCCCGGACAGGGGGCGCGGGAGGCTACACCTTC. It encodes CASSPRTGGAGGYTF.

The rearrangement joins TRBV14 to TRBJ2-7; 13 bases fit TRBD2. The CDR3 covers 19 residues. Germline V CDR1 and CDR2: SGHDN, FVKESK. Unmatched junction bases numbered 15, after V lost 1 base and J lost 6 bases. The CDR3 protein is CASSQGLPTTSGRASEQYF. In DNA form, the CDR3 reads TGTGCCAGCAGCCAAGGACTTCCAACTACTAGCGGGAGGGCCTCCGAGCAGTACTTC. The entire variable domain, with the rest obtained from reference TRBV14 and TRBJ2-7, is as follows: EAGVTQFPSHSVIEKGQTVTLRCDPISGHDNLYWYRRVMGKEIKFLLHFVKESKQDESGMPNNRFLAERTGGTYSTLKVQPAELEDSGVYFCASSQGLPTTSGRASEQYFGPGTRLTVT.

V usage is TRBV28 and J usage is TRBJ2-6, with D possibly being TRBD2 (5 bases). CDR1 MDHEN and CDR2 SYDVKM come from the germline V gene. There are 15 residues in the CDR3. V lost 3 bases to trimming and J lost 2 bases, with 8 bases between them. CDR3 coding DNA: TGTGCCAGCAGTTTCTGGGGAGCTGGGGCCAACGTCCTGACTTTC. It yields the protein CASSFWGAGANVLTF.

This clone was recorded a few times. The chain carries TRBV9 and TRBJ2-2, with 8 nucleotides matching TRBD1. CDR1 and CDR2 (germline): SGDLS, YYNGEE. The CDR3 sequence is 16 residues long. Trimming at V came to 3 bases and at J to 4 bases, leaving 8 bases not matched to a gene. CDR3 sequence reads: CASSDSRGPATGELFF. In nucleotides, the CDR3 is TGTGCCAGCAGCGACTCCAGGGGGCCAGCCACCGGGGAGCTGTTTTTT.